Following are 14 T cell receptor beta chains from one sample sequenced in a study of radiotherapy plus CTLA-4 blockade in lung cancer. Measured with immunoSEQ multiplex PCR; TCRdb has only the in-frame clones, and not every one. The sample holds more than 75,000 clones, about four fifths seen once. Sequences were derived from peripheral blood, sampled from a patient treated with radiotherapy plus ipilimumab. The receptors were gathered from a human donor with non-small cell lung cancer who had a partial response to radiotherapy plus ipilimumab. Some clones in this sample may be carry-over from other donors' samples.

This chain uses TRBV21-1 with TRBJ2-7; the table's D call of TRBD1 was not tested on the DNA. TRBV21-1 is designated a pseudogene. CDR3 length equals 16 residues. The CDR3 DNA reads TGTGCCAGCAGCAAAGCCGGACAGGGAGGCCTCTACGAGCAGTACTTC. Translating gives CASSKAGQGGLYEQYF.

The chain carries TRBV4-3 and TRBJ2-1, with 10 bases fitting TRBD2. The germline gives CDR1 LGHNA, CDR2 YSLEER. This CDR3 contains 17 residues. J gave up 4 bases and V 0 bases, and 6 bases lay outside the gene matches. CDR3 sequence (DNA): TGCGCCAGCAGCCAAGATCCCCCTAGCGGGGGTTACAATGAGCAGTTCTTC. Amino acid sequence: CASSQDPPSGGYNEQFF.

V is TRBV5-1 and J is TRBJ2-2; D gene uncertain. V lost 4 bases, J lost 2 bases, and 15 bases lay in between. The CDR3 sequence is 16 residues long. The germline gives CDR1 SGHRS, CDR2 YFSETQ. The CDR3 loop reads CASSTNPPGNTGELFF. The CDR3 DNA sequence: TGCGCCAGCAGCACCAATCCCCCAGGCAACACCGGGGAGCTGTTTTTT.

This clone was counted once. This chain links TRBV5-5 with TRBJ1-2; D may be TRBD1 (5 bases). The V end was cut by 3 bases, the J end by 1 base, with 7 bases between. The CDR3 totals 13 residues. Germline assignment: CDR1 SGHKS and CDR2 YYEKEE (reference sequence). The CDR3 spells CASSSGGNYGYTF. CDR3 sequence (DNA): TGTGCCAGCAGCTCGGGGGGTAACTATGGCTACACCTTC.

V and J are TRBV5-1 and TRBJ2-1, with 7 bases lining up with TRBD2. This CDR3 contains 15 residues. V lost 7 bases to trimming and J lost 3 bases; unmatched junction nucleotides: 10. Germline V gene sequence: CDR1 SGHRS, CDR2 YFSETQ. The CDR3 protein is CASSTRGVGYNEQFF. The CDR3 DNA follows: TGCGCCAGCTCCACCCGGGGGGTTGGCTACAATGAGCAGTTCTTC.

This clone is medium-sized (0.01 to 0.1%) by share. The V call is TRBV6-6, the J call TRBJ1-5, with TRBD1 as a possible D gene (6 bases). From germline, CDR1 is MNHNY and CDR2 SVGAGI (reference sequence). This CDR3 is built from 15 residues. V was shortened by 6 bases and J by 3 bases, with 15 bases between the two germline ends. The CDR3 reads CASRDSQGNNQPQHF. The DNA for the CDR3 is TGTGCCAGCAGGGACAGTCAAGGTAACAATCAGCCCCAGCATTTT.

The J gene is TRBJ2-6, the V gene TRBV4-2; D remains unclear. V lost 0 bases and J 0 bases, leaving 6 bases between the germline ends. Germline V CDR1 and CDR2: LGHNA, YNFKEQ. The CDR3 has 16 residues. The CDR3 protein is CASSQEADSGANVLTF. CDR3 sequence (DNA): TGTGCCAGCAGCCAAGAGGCAGACTCTGGGGCCAACGTCCTGACTTTC.

CDR3 protein: CASSGDRASGNTIYF. Written as DNA, the CDR3 is TGTGCCAGCAGTGGGGACAGGGCATCTGGAAACACCATATATTTT. The genes are TRBV6-1 and TRBJ1-3; 9 bases align to TRBD1. After removal of 4 bases from V and 1 base from J, the junction contained 2 bases not matched to a gene. CDR1 MNHNS and CDR2 SASEGT come from the germline V gene. This CDR3 has 15 amino acids.

This clone has a handful of counts. The chain is built from TRBV7-2 and TRBJ2-7; TRBD1 might be the D (6 bases). This CDR3 is 15 amino acids long. Trimming shortened V by 5 bases and J by 5 bases, and 19 bases separated the two germline ends. Per the germline V gene, CDR1 is SGHTA and CDR2 is FQGNSA. CDR3 loop: CASSLETGSPNEQYF. CDR3 DNA sequence: TGTGCCAGCAGCCTGGAAACAGGGTCCCCTAACGAGCAGTACTTC.

V is TRBV4-3 and J is TRBJ2-1; D may be TRBD2 (6 bases). CDR1 is LGHNA, CDR2 YSLEER, per germline. The CDR3 is 16 amino acids. With 3 bases removed from V and 1 base from J, the gap between germline ends came to 13 bases. The CDR3, as DNA: TGCGCCAGCAGCCACTTAGGGGAGGTGTCCTACAATGAGCAGTTCTTC. This gives the protein CASSHLGEVSYNEQFF.

This chain joins TRBV28 and TRBJ2-2, with TRBD1 matching over 9 bases. This CDR3 contains 15 residues. Germline CDR1 and CDR2: MDHEN and SYDVKM. V lost 4 bases to trimming and J lost 4 bases; unmatched junction nucleotides: 4. The CDR3: CASSYYRGRTGELFF. The CDR3 DNA follows: TGTGCCAGCAGTTACTACAGGGGGCGCACCGGGGAGCTGTTTTTT.

The sample holds one count of this clone. This chain uses TRBV6-6 with TRBJ2-7, with D possibly TRBD2 on 6 matching bases. Germline CDR1 reads MNHNY; CDR2 reads SVGAGI (reference sequence). The ends were cut back, 7 bases at V and 3 bases at J, with 16 bases in the middle. The CDR3 sequence is 14 residues long. This CDR3 is CASTPGGSFYEQYF. Here the CDR3 DNA reads TGTGCCAGCACCCCCGGGGGTTCCTTCTACGAGCAGTACTTC.

The chain combines TRBV2 with TRBJ1-5, with D hard to call. The V end was cut by 3 bases, the J end by 0 bases, with 9 bases between. The V gene's germline CDR1 is SNHLY and CDR2 FYNNEI. The CDR3 covers 15 residues. The CDR3 region has the DNA TGTGCCAGCAGTGATCGCCCTACTAGCAATCAGCCCCAGCATTTT. It is translated as CASSDRPTSNQPQHF.

The rearrangement links TRBV11-2 to TRBJ2-1; the D gene is possibly TRBD1 (6 bases). The CDR3 is made up of 15 amino acids. Germline V CDR1 and CDR2: SGHAT, FQNNGV. The ends were cut back, 1 base at V and 9 bases at J, with 16 bases in the middle. The CDR3 DNA is TGTGCCAGCAGCTTAGTCTCAGGGGCCGTTGGTGAGCAGTTCTTC. This encodes CASSLVSGAVGEQFF.